The rows below give T cell receptor beta chains drawn from one sample of a study of blood T cell repertoires in COVID-19. Generated by immunoSEQ multiplex PCR, the TCRdb table keeps only in-frame clones and is missing some. There are some 99,000 clones in the sample; approximately 87% occur only once, and roughly 7% lies in the top ten. Material for sequencing was peripheral blood. The receptors shown here come from a woman in her 50s with acute or convalescent COVID-19. Both conserved end residues are part of each CDR3. The order of the fields is V gene, J gene, D gene, clone size, CDR3 protein, CDR3 DNA. The D gene is left open where the match is weak. Size tells how often a clone was seen (once, few, many) or the class of an expanded clone, and some rows leave it out.

V: TRBV5-1
J: TRBJ2-5
D: .
size: .
CDR3: CASSKEMEETQYF
DNA: TGCGCCAGCTCAAAAGAAATGGAGGAGACCCAGTACTTC

V: TRBV30
J: TRBJ2-7
D: .
size: .
CDR3: CAWSVGGEQYF
DNA: TGTGCCTGGAGTGTGGGGGGTGAGCAGTACTTC

V: TRBV3-1/TRBV3-2
J: TRBJ2-7
D: .
size: .
CDR3: CASSHPIGRTDEQYF
DNA: TGTGCCAGCAGCCACCCCATAGGACGGACAGACGAGCAGTACTTC

V: TRBV24-1
J: TRBJ1-2
D: TRBD1
size: many
CDR3: CATSGPGQGSYGYTF
DNA: TGTGCCACCAGTGGGCCCGGACAGGGTAGTTATGGCTACACCTTC

V: TRBV5-5
J: TRBJ1-3
D: .
size: .
CDR3: CASSYEVSGFIGGNTIYF
DNA: TGTGCCAGCAGCTACGAGGTGTCGGGGTTTATCGGTGGAAACACCATATATTTT

V: TRBV30
J: TRBJ1-2
D: .
size: .
CDR3: CAWGLGRGYGYTF
DNA: TGTGCCTGGGGATTGGGTCGAGGTTATGGCTACACCTTC

V: TRBV27
J: TRBJ2-1
D: TRBD2
size: .
CDR3: CASRSASGYNEQFF
DNA: TGTGCCAGCAGGTCGGCTAGCGGTTACAATGAGCAGTTCTTC

V: TRBV7-3
J: TRBJ2-5
D: .
size: .
CDR3: CASSLGGPQNQETQYF
DNA: TGTGCCAGCAGCCTAGGGGGACCTCAAAACCAAGAGACCCAGTACTTC

V: TRBV11-2
J: TRBJ2-7
D: TRBD1
size: .
CDR3: CASGLTGGSAEQYF
DNA: TGTGCCAGCGGCTTGACAGGGGGCAGTGCCGAGCAGTACTTC

V: TRBV10-3
J: TRBJ1-1
D: .
size: .
CDR3: CAISERTNTEAFF
DNA: TGTGCCATCAGTGAGAGGACAAACACTGAAGCTTTCTTT

V: TRBV12-3/TRBV12-4
J: TRBJ2-7
D: .
size: .
CDR3: CASSLEDSLEQYF
DNA: TGTGCCAGCAGTTTAGAGGACAGCTTGGAGCAGTACTTC

V: TRBV10-2
J: TRBJ1-3
D: .
size: .
CDR3: CASSFTGISGNTIYF
DNA: TGCGCCAGCTCATTCACAGGTATCTCTGGAAACACCATATATTTT

V: TRBV19
J: TRBJ1-1
D: .
size: .
CDR3: CASSISQVTEAFF
DNA: TGTGCCAGTAGTATCTCACAGGTAACTGAAGCTTTCTTT

V: TRBV15
J: TRBJ1-1
D: .
size: .
CDR3: CATRMYRETEAFF
DNA: TGTGCCACCAGGATGTACAGGGAGACTGAAGCTTTCTTT

V: TRBV2
J: TRBJ1-2
D: .
size: .
CDR3: CASSEFLAAYGYTF
DNA: TGTGCCAGCAGTGAATTTCTGGCGGCTTATGGCTACACCTTC

V: TRBV29-1
J: TRBJ2-1
D: TRBD2
size: .
CDR3: CSTQLGTSQNNEQFF
DNA: TGCAGCACCCAACTCGGGACTAGCCAGAACAATGAGCAGTTCTTC

V: TRBV28
J: TRBJ1-1
D: .
size: .
CDR3: CASPGGRQMSMNTEAFF
DNA: TGTGCCAGCCCCGGCGGGAGACAGATGAGCATGAACACTGAAGCTTTCTTT

V: TRBV5-4
J: TRBJ1-2
D: .
size: .
CDR3: CASSLAVVDSDGYTF
DNA: TGTGCCAGCAGCTTGGCCGTGGTAGATTCCGATGGCTACACCTTC

V: TRBV5-1
J: TRBJ2-7
D: .
size: .
CDR3: CASSLGQGWDEQYF
DNA: TGCGCCAGCAGCTTAGGGCAGGGGTGGGACGAGCAGTACTTC

V: TRBV2
J: TRBJ2-3
D: TRBD2
size: once
CDR3: CASRIGTSGTSSTDTQYF
DNA: TGTGCCAGCAGGATTGGGACTAGCGGAACTTCTAGCACAGATACGCAGTATTTT

V: TRBV14
J: TRBJ1-1
D: .
size: .
CDR3: CASSQDSAGLVAAFF
DNA: TGTGCCAGCAGCCAAGATTCAGCAGGGCTGGTTGCGGCTTTCTTT

V: TRBV11-2
J: TRBJ2-2
D: .
size: .
CDR3: CASSPTSPRTIGTGELFF
DNA: TGTGCCAGCAGCCCCACAAGTCCCCGGACTATTGGTACCGGGGAGCTGTTTTTT

V: TRBV2
J: TRBJ2-7
D: .
size: many
CDR3: CASKTLSYYEQYF
DNA: TGTGCCAGCAAAACCCTATCCTACTACGAGCAGTACTTC

V: TRBV7-8
J: TRBJ1-1
D: .
size: few
CDR3: CASSLRPGGVRTEAFF
DNA: TGTGCCAGCAGCTTAAGGCCGGGGGGTGTCCGCACTGAAGCTTTCTTT

V: TRBV6-5
J: TRBJ1-3
D: .
size: .
CDR3: CASSSGGNTIYF
DNA: TGTGCCAGCAGTTCCGGGGGAAACACCATATATTTT

V: TRBV9
J: TRBJ1-2
D: .
size: .
CDR3: CASSVVITGGYTF
DNA: TGTGCCAGCAGCGTAGTGATAACAGGAGGCTACACCTTC

V: TRBV12-5
J: TRBJ2-7
D: TRBD1
size: .
CDR3: CASGWTGIYEQYF
DNA: TGTGCTAGTGGTTGGACAGGTATCTACGAGCAGTACTTC

V: TRBV12-5
J: TRBJ1-4
D: .
size: .
CDR3: CASGDLASTNEKLFF
DNA: TGTGCTAGTGGTGACCTAGCCTCAACTAATGAAAAACTGTTTTTT

V: TRBV5-1
J: TRBJ1-4
D: TRBD1
size: .
CDR3: CASSVGQAQGPNEKLFF
DNA: TGCGCCAGCAGCGTCGGACAGGCCCAGGGTCCTAATGAAAAACTGTTTTTT

V: TRBV7-3
J: TRBJ2-7
D: TRBD2
size: few
CDR3: CASSLSGSGGYEQYF
DNA: TGTGCCAGCAGCTTAAGCGGTAGCGGGGGATACGAGCAGTACTTC

V: TRBV6-1
J: TRBJ2-7
D: TRBD2
size: .
CDR3: CASSDSGGVSYEQYF
DNA: TGTGCCAGCAGTGATAGCGGGGGGGTCTCCTACGAGCAGTACTTC

V: TRBV24-1
J: TRBJ1-2
D: TRBD1
size: once
CDR3: CATSETGTGGGGYTF
DNA: TGTGCCACCAGTGAGACCGGGACAGGGGGGGGTGGCTACACCTTC

V: TRBV2
J: TRBJ2-1
D: .
size: .
CDR3: CASSSNSGEQFF
DNA: TGTGCCAGCAGTTCGAACAGCGGGGAGCAGTTCTTC

V: TRBV5-1
J: TRBJ2-2
D: .
size: .
CDR3: CASSLGAVNTGELFF
DNA: TGCGCCAGCAGCTTGGGGGCTGTCAACACCGGGGAGCTGTTTTTT

V: TRBV2
J: TRBJ2-4
D: TRBD1
size: .
CDR3: CASTLDRVAKNIQYF
DNA: TGTGCCAGCACCCTGGACAGGGTTGCCAAAAACATTCAGTACTTC

V: TRBV7-6
J: TRBJ2-7
D: TRBD1
size: .
CDR3: CASSPGTAIYEQYF
DNA: TGTGCCAGCAGCCCCGGGACAGCCATCTACGAGCAGTACTTC

V: TRBV9
J: TRBJ2-6
D: .
size: few
CDR3: CASSVASSGANVLTF
DNA: TGTGCCAGCAGCGTAGCGAGCTCTGGGGCCAACGTCCTGACTTTC

V: TRBV5-1
J: TRBJ1-4
D: TRBD1
size: .
CDR3: CASSLRGNRGNEKLFF
DNA: TGCGCCAGCAGCTTGCGGGGCAACAGGGGGAATGAAAAACTGTTTTTT

V: TRBV5-4
J: TRBJ2-5
D: TRBD1
size: .
CDR3: CASSSPGQTMETQYF
DNA: TGTGCCAGCAGCTCACCGGGACAGACGATGGAGACCCAGTACTTC

V: TRBV28
J: TRBJ1-1
D: .
size: .
CDR3: CAIVNGNTEAFF
DNA: TGTGCCATAGTCAATGGGAACACTGAAGCTTTCTTT

V: TRBV5-1
J: TRBJ1-1
D: .
size: .
CDR3: CASSSGTPRVEAFF
DNA: TGCGCCAGCAGCTCCGGGACTCCCAGGGTTGAAGCTTTCTTT

V: TRBV5-1
J: TRBJ1-2
D: .
size: .
CDR3: CASSWTATDGYTF
DNA: TGCGCCAGCAGCTGGACAGCGACGGATGGCTACACCTTC

V: TRBV5-1
J: TRBJ1-3
D: TRBD1
size: .
CDR3: CASSLQGLGSGNTIYF
DNA: TGCGCCAGCAGCTTACAGGGGCTAGGTTCTGGAAACACCATATATTTT

V: TRBV19
J: TRBJ1-2
D: .
size: .
CDR3: CASTPQGGGVNYGYTF
DNA: TGTGCCAGTACCCCCCAAGGTGGGGGCGTTAACTATGGCTACACCTTC

V: TRBV25-1
J: TRBJ1-2
D: TRBD1
size: few
CDR3: CASSNRGSYGYTF
DNA: TGTGCCAGCAGTAACAGGGGTAGCTATGGCTACACCTTC

V: TRBV5-4
J: TRBJ2-3
D: TRBD2
size: .
CDR3: CASSLILAEDTQYF
DNA: TGTGCCAGCAGCTTGATCCTAGCGGAAGATACGCAGTATTTT

V: TRBV7-2
J: TRBJ1-2
D: TRBD1
size: .
CDR3: CASSPDRGNYGYTF
DNA: TGTGCCAGCAGCCCCGACAGGGGCAACTATGGCTACACCTTC

V: TRBV21-1
J: TRBJ1-2
D: .
size: once
CDR3: CATGTDDNYGYTF
DNA: TGTGCCACCGGGACAGACGATAACTATGGCTACACCTTC

V: TRBV3-1/TRBV3-2
J: TRBJ1-1
D: .
size: few
CDR3: CASSQFAEAFF
DNA: TGTGCCAGCAGCCAATTCGCTGAAGCTTTCTTT

V: TRBV5-6
J: TRBJ2-5
D: TRBD1
size: .
CDR3: CASSWRTGQETQYF
DNA: TGTGCCAGCAGCTGGAGGACAGGGCAAGAGACCCAGTACTTC

V: TRBV6-5
J: TRBJ1-4
D: .
size: .
CDR3: CASSQMEANEKLFF
DNA: TGTGCCAGCAGCCAAATGGAGGCTAATGAAAAACTGTTTTTT

V: TRBV2
J: TRBJ2-7
D: TRBD1
size: .
CDR3: CASTSRGLSLSYEQYF
DNA: TGTGCCAGCACTTCCAGGGGGCTTTCATTGTCCTACGAGCAGTACTTC

V: TRBV9
J: TRBJ2-7
D: TRBD2
size: .
CDR3: CASSVSGGAGEQYF
DNA: TGTGCCAGCAGCGTAAGCGGGGGGGCAGGCGAGCAGTACTTC

V: TRBV19
J: TRBJ2-1
D: TRBD1
size: .
CDR3: CASTTTGGATYNEQFF
DNA: TGTGCCAGCACTACCACAGGGGGTGCGACCTACAATGAGCAGTTCTTC

V: TRBV10-3
J: TRBJ1-3
D: .
size: .
CDR3: CAISQGTSGNTIYF
DNA: TGTGCCATCAGCCAGGGGACCTCTGGAAACACCATATATTTT

V: TRBV19
J: TRBJ1-2
D: .
size: once
CDR3: CASRTSDRGSYTF
DNA: TGTGCCAGTAGGACGTCGGACAGAGGAAGCTACACCTTC

V: TRBV6-1
J: TRBJ1-2
D: .
size: .
CDR3: CASSESAGYSRGYTF
DNA: TGTGCCAGCAGTGAGTCCGCGGGCTATTCGAGGGGCTACACCTTC

V: TRBV4-2
J: TRBJ2-1
D: TRBD2
size: .
CDR3: CASSRDGGADEQFF
DNA: TGTGCCAGCAGCCGGGACGGGGGGGCCGATGAGCAGTTCTTC

V: TRBV28
J: TRBJ1-1
D: .
size: .
CDR3: CASTSGVNTEAFF
DNA: TGTGCCAGCACCTCAGGGGTGAACACTGAAGCTTTCTTT